Below are 20 T cell receptor beta chains sequenced from a single sample in a study of T-cell reconstitution after alpha-beta-depleted transplantation in children. Unique molecular identifiers were incorporated during preparation of the TCRbeta library. Using its own MiXCR run on the PCR reads, TCRdb lists one record per CDR3 protein. The table shows fewer than 550,000 distinct CDR3 sequences, with 10% to 12% occurring only once. The material was PBMCs, mostly from graft donor cells, obtained 180 days after TCRalphabeta/CD19-depleted stem cell transplant. All receptors come from a female patient aged 2-9 years who had a stem cell transplant for aplastic anemia, so the T cells may come from the graft donor.

The chain joins TRBV30 to TRBJ1-2; a weak D match, TRBD1 (6 bases). V was pared by 0 bases and J by 8 bases, with 10 bases between. CDR1 GTSNPN and CDR2 SVGIG come from the germline V gene (reference sequence). The CDR3 contains 12 residues. CDR3 bases: TGTGCCTGGAGTGTGGGGGGCAGGGGCTACACCTTC. It encodes CAWSVGGRGYTF.

This rearrangement joins TRBV6-1 to TRBJ2-7; 7 nucleotides line up with TRBD1. Trimming at V came to 5 bases and at J to 2 bases, leaving 9 bases not matched to a gene. Germline V CDR1 and CDR2: MNHNS, SASEGT. The CDR3 runs 15 residues. This CDR3 is CASSPSRTGAYEQYV. The DNA of the CDR3 is TGTGCCAGCAGTCCATCCAGGACAGGAGCCTACGAGCAGTACGTC.

The rearrangement joins TRBV20-1 to TRBJ1-5; D gene uncertain. CDR1 is DFQATT, CDR2 SNEGSKA, per germline (reference sequence). Trimming cost V 2 bases and J 1 base, with 6 bases left between them. The CDR3 spans 13 residues. In DNA form, the CDR3 reads TGCAGTGCTAGAAGGTCCAGCAATCAGCCCCAGCATTTT. It yields the protein CSARRSSNQPQHF.

This clonotype has just a few counts. The chain employs TRBV7-2 and TRBJ2-7; TRBD1 aligns across 8 bases. The CDR3 runs to 15 residues. Trimming at V came to 4 bases and at J to 0 bases, leaving 5 bases not matched to a gene. From germline, CDR1 is SGHTA and CDR2 FQGNSA. The CDR3 spells CASSSPGQGSYEQYF. The DNA of the CDR3 is TGTGCCAGCAGCTCTCCAGGACAGGGCTCCTACGAGCAGTACTTC. Using reference TRBV7-2 and TRBJ2-7 for the parts outside the CDR3, the full variable domain is GAGVSQSPSNKVTEKGKDVELRCDPISGHTALYWYRQSLGQGLEFLIYFQGNSAPDKSGLPSDRFSAERTGGSVSTLTIQRTQQEDSAVYLCASSSPGQGSYEQYFGPGTRLTVT.

About this clonotype: The conserved final phenylalanine or tryptophan is absent from the CDR3, which likely points to a read error. Because the CDR3's place on the DNA is in doubt, the DNA is left out and the CDR3 is given as listed by TCRdb. CDR3 residues: CSAPPPQDRAL. This sequence joins TRBV20-1 and TRBJ2-7; the D call TRBD1 from the table was never checked on the DNA. The germline CDR1 and CDR2 sequences are DFQATT and SNEGSKA (reference sequence). The CDR3 adds up to 11 amino acids, both ends counted.

This clonotype was seen many times. The V gene is TRBV20-1, the J gene TRBJ2-7; TRBD2 agrees at 8 bases. With 4 bases clipped from V and 5 bases from J, the junction kept 19 bases outside the gene matches. CDR3 length: 17 amino acids. Germline CDR1 and CDR2: DFQATT and SNEGSKA (reference sequence). The CDR3 here is CSAKAPPGAGGTNEQYV. CDR3 in DNA: TGCAGTGCTAAGGCCCCCCCCGGGGCGGGAGGAACAAACGAGCAGTACGTC.

In this sample, this clonotype turned up a few times. The CDR3 region has the DNA TGTGCCAGCAGCTTCCCCCCTTACGTGAGGCGTCGGGAGGTTTTCGGGGAGCTGTTTTTT. It translates to CASSFPPYVRRREVFGELFF. The chain links TRBV7-2 to TRBJ2-2, with TRBD2 matching 7 bases. Germline CDR1 SGHTA, CDR2 FQGNSA. CDR3 length: 20 residues. V was pared by 3 bases and J by 7 bases, with 23 bases of the junction left unmatched. The whole variable domain, remainder taken from reference TRBV7-2 and TRBJ2-2, is GAGVSQSPSNKVTEKGKDVELRCDPISGHTALYWYRQSLGQGLEFLIYFQGNSAPDKSGLPSDRFSAERTGGSVSTLTIQRTQQEDSAVYLCASSFPPYVRRREVFGELFFGEGSRLTVL.

This clonotype was detected only a few times. The chain joins TRBV5-1 to TRBJ2-7, with unresolved D. The CDR3 spans 14 residues. Germline CDR1 and CDR2: SGHRS and YFSETQ. The CDR3 sequence: CASSLALGAYEQYV. The CDR3 DNA is TGCGCCAGCAGTTTGGCCCTTGGGGCCTACGAGCAGTACGTC.

In regard to this clonotype: Given the absence of the conserved phenylalanine or tryptophan at the CDR3 end, a read error is likely. The chain is built from TRBV20-1 and TRBJ2-7, with D tentatively TRBD1 or TRBD2 (5 bases each). CDR1 is DFQATT, CDR2 SNEGSKA, per germline (reference sequence). CDR3 size: 12 residues. V lost 7 bases, J lost 3 bases, and 13 bases lay in between. CDR3 loop: CSVGDHYYEQYS. The DNA for the CDR3 is TGCAGTGTAGGGGACCACTACTACGAGCAGTACTCC.

This clonotype was seen many times. This sequence joins TRBV20-1 and TRBJ2-1; 8 bases fit TRBD2. The V and J ends lost 5 bases and 6 bases, in that order; junction bases with no gene match: 6. Looked up from germline, CDR1 is DFQATT and CDR2 is SNEGSKA (reference sequence). The CDR3 runs 13 residues. CDR3 nucleotides: TGCAGTGCTTTGACTAGCGTTCTCAATGAGCAGTTCTTC. Amino acids: CSALTSVLNEQFF.

The sample holds a few counts of this clonotype. V is TRBV2 and J is TRBJ2-3; D gene uncertain. Germline V CDR1 and CDR2: SNHLY, FYNNEI. Trimming took off 7 bases at V and 2 bases at J, with 13 bases between the two ends. The CDR3 is 14 amino acids. DNA of the CDR3: TGTGCCAGCATGGCTAACAGCTACACAGATACGCAGTATTTT. This translates into CASMANSYTDTQYF.

The rearrangement joins TRBV28 to TRBJ1-1; possible D gene TRBD1, 6 bases. The CDR3 loop spans 14 amino acids. V was shortened by 6 bases and J by 1 base, with 12 bases between the two germline ends. CDR1 MDHEN and CDR2 SYDVKM come from the germline V gene. The CDR3, as DNA: TGTGCCAGCAGCAGGGGTTACGCGAACACTGAAGCTTTCTTT. It encodes CASSRGYANTEAFF.

The V call is TRBV18, the J call TRBJ2-1; TRBD1 matches at 11 bases. CDR3 length: 16 amino acids. Trimming took 1 base from V and 4 from J; bases not matched to a gene: 3. Germline lookup yields CDR1 KGHSH and CDR2 LQKENI. CDR3 DNA: TGTGCCAGCTCACCACAGGACAGGGGGCTGTACAATGAGCAGTTCTTC. Translation: CASSPQDRGLYNEQFF.

The chain has TRBV12-3 or TRBV12-4 and TRBJ2-1; D remains ambiguous. The length of the CDR3 is 14 residues. Trimming left V 3 bases short and J 6 bases short, with 12 bases between. This CDR3 reads CASSFRRMGNEQFF. The CDR3 region has the DNA TGTGCCAGCAGTTTTAGACGGATGGGCAATGAGCAGTTCTTC.

This clonotype showed up just a few times. The chain recombines TRBV7-8 with TRBJ1-2; D possibly corresponds to TRBD1 (5 bases). Germline-derived CDR1 and CDR2 are SGHVS and FQNEAQ. V was pared by 2 bases and J by 7 bases, with 20 bases between. The CDR3 consists of 16 residues. The CDR3 nucleotides read TGTGCCAGCAGCTTAATCAACAGCGCGGGGGAATCTGGCTACACCTTC. It translates to CASSLINSAGESGYTF.

The J gene is TRBJ2-7, the V gene TRBV2, with a weak D call TRBD2 (5 bases). CDR3 length: 12 amino acids. V gave up 6 bases and J gave up 3 bases, with 9 bases separating them. Germline CDR1 and CDR2: SNHLY and FYNNEI. In DNA, the CDR3 is TGTGCCAGCAGGCGGACTTACTACGAGCAGTACGTC. Amino acids: CASRRTYYEQYV.

The CDR3 sequence is CASSLALYRTGRFF. The CDR3 nucleotides read TGTGCCAGCAGCTTGGCTCTCTACAGGACTGGTCGGTTCTTC. This chain links TRBV5-6 with TRBJ2-1; D may correspond to TRBD1 or TRBD2 (5 bases each). The CDR3 is 14 amino acids. The germline gives CDR1 SGHDT, CDR2 YYEEEE. The V end lost 0 bases, the J end lost 15 bases, and 19 bases lay between the germline ends.

The chain employs TRBV28 and TRBJ2-1, with 9 bases fitting TRBD2. Germline CDR1 is MDHEN and CDR2 is SYDVKM. CDR3 size: 17 residues. Trimming took 10 bases from V and 2 from J; bases not matched to a gene: 15. Written as DNA, the CDR3 is TGTGCCACAAATCCGGGACTAGCTTCCACCCCCTACAATGAGCAGTTCTTC. Residues: CATNPGLASTPYNEQFF.

This clonotype was recorded many times. The chain uses TRBV12-3 or TRBV12-4 and TRBJ2-7; 7 nucleotides align to TRBD2. This CDR3 spans 13 amino acids. J gave up 3 bases and V 3 bases, and 2 bases lay outside the gene matches. The CDR3 is CASSFRDYYEQYV. The CDR3 DNA reads as TGTGCCAGCAGTTTCCGGGACTACTACGAGCAGTACGTC.

The chain is built from TRBV6-5 and TRBJ2-7; D may be TRBD2 (7 bases). CDR1 is MNHEY and CDR2 is SVGAGI in the germline V gene. The germline V and J ends were trimmed by 6 bases and 2 bases, with 17 bases remaining between them. The CDR3 consists of 15 residues. CDR3 protein: CASRGGAGATYEQYF. In nucleotides, the CDR3 is TGTGCCAGCAGGGGGGGCGCGGGAGCCACCTACGAGCAGTACTTC.